This T cell receptor beta chain was sequenced during a study of beta chain features in type 1 diabetes. Turning to the study itself: Taken together, all samples contributed around 100 million examined sorted cells.

It was one heparinised blood draw, averaging roughly 100 mL, that each donor gave. Reverse transcribing all isolated RNA meant expressed TCRB transcripts were sequenced. TCRdb keeps only in-frame clones here, not all; method: immunoSEQ multiplex PCR. The sample has about 290,000 clones; 7% to 9% are singletons. Study outcomes and limitations: Unsettled here was the matter of whether HLA type influences TCRB rearrangement. With patients and controls alike, PCR might favor shorter templates to an equal degree.

This CDR3 region has 15 residues. J was trimmed by 3 bases and V by 6 bases; bases with no gene match: 4. The germline gives CDR1 MDHEN, CDR2 SYDVKM. Turning to this clone: The antigen remains undetermined.

The sample was central memory CD4+ T cells from blood. The sequence was obtained from a young woman in good health. The chain uses TRBV28 and TRBJ2-7; the match to TRBD2 covers 14 bases. The CDR3 protein is CASSPGTSGSYEQYV. For the CDR3, the DNA is TGTGCCAGCAGCCCCGGGACTAGCGGGAGCTACGAGCAGTACGTC.